Here is one T cell receptor (delta chain) with its context. The antigen remains undetermined. This CDR3 has 24 residues. After removal of 3 bases from V and 0 bases from J, the junction contained 29 bases not matched to a gene. Germline V gene lookup returns CDR1 TSWWSYY and CDR2 QGS. The data belong to a study of Vδ1+ human thymocytes. RNA was extracted from the cells and then reverse transcribed. CDR3 amplicons came from multiplex PCR with pooled V-gene forward and constant-region reverse primers. TCRdb reapplied CATT to the multiplex PCR reads. The sample has tens of thousands of delta-chain clones; roughly 8% are singletons. Whole-study findings and limits: Thymic TRG and TRD repertoires appeared highly polyclonal.

The J gene is TRDJ1, the V gene TRDV1; the match to TRDD3 covers 9 bases. The sample consisted of Vdelta1+ gamma-delta thymocytes from the thymus. The subset here: FACS-sorted CD3+ TCRalphabeta- TCRVdelta1+ TCRVdelta2- thymocytes. The TCR was taken from a child less than two years old who had congenital heart surgery. In DNA, the CDR3 is TGTGCTCTTGGGGACCTAGGGATGATCCGATCCGTTACTGGGGGAGCCAAATACACCGATAAACTCATCTTT. This codes for CALGDLGMIRSVTGGAKYTDKLIF.